This TCR beta chain is drawn from a study of cytotoxic CD8 clonotypes in ibrutinib-treated CLL. Study-level background: Among the patients, 10 to 11 presented as relapsed/refractory and roughly 15 as treatment-naive; 17 showed unmutated IGHV. After treatment lasting a median approximately eleven months, range 6 to 36, response samples were collected. Study results and caveats: Samples from sustained-remission and progressing patients were taken at different times.

TCRdb's table, derived via immunoSEQ multiplex PCR, lists solely in-frame clones and lacks some. The sample has some 200,000 clones, 60% to 80% seen once. This clone was counted only a few times. What it recognizes is unknown. CDR1 is MNHEY and CDR2 is SVGAGI in the germline V gene. Losses at the gene ends were 6 bases for V and 4 bases for J; bases not matched to a gene: 6. CDR3 size: 14 residues. This material consisted of PBMCs, taken after 12 months of ibrutinib treatment. The gene calls are TRBV6-5 and TRBJ1-5; 7 positions agree with TRBD1. This TCR came from a human donor with chronic lymphocytic leukemia. CDR3 in amino acids: CASRTGTGNQPQHF. The DNA of the CDR3 is TGTGCCAGCAGGACAGGGACTGGTAATCAGCCCCAGCATTTT.